This TCR beta chain was profiled in a study of immune evolution from preneoplasia to lung adenocarcinoma (dated by TCRdb to the early 2020s). For the study in its entirety: No AAH lesions showed HLA loss of heterozygosity, compared with about 6.3% of AIS, 15% of MIA and around a third of ADC lesions. POLYSOLVER was used to infer Class I HLA alleles from exome data, while LOHHLA was used to detect allele-specific HLA loss. Resected precursor lesions (AAH, AIS, MIA) and invasive adenocarcinomas were compared with paired morphologically normal lung tissue. The immune data were combined with whole exome sequencing and methylation data from the same cohort of nodules. The study profiled immune contexture across lung adenocarcinoma precursors and invasive adenocarcinoma using immune gene expression, TCR sequencing and multiplex immunofluorescence. The study reported that about a hundred samples were used for TCR sequencing. A total of fewer than 60 patients contributed TCR sequencing data. Sample size was based on specimen availability rather than a prior power calculation. A total of 40 to 60 patients with pulmonary nodules who underwent surgical resection were included in the overall cohort.

On this clone: This receptor's antigen is unknown. It has no much larger one-base neighbor in the sample; base qualities were not kept.

TCR beta CDR3 regions were sequenced from DNA using the immunoSEQ hsTCRbeta Kit. The authors' analysis ran thus. TCR sequencing data were analysed with the ImmunoSEQ Analyzer. T cell clonality was calculated on productive rearrangements as 1 minus Pielou's evenness. The inverse Simpson index, applied to productive templates, was used to measure T cell diversity. T cell density was TCR beta template counts normalized to usable DNA, estimated by amplifying and sequencing housekeeping genes. Two-sided Kruskal-Wallis tests were used to compare TCR metrics between histologic stages. TCRdb carries this immuneACCESS record with in-frame sequences only. Its versions omit some clonotypes, under half of them owing to an unresolved V gene in the studies checked, with the rest unexplained. V and J calls and clone size follow that table, whereas D and trimming were derived from the DNA. This sample gives some 10,000 clones in total; approximately 80% of them show up just once. The ten top clones hold around 3.5% of the sample.

Overall results and qualifications from the work: The highest T cell clonality was observed in KRAS-mutant nodules compared with EGFR-mutant or double wild-type lesions. The findings rested on association rather than direct causation, and larger cohorts with long-term follow-up and longitudinal biopsies were considered necessary. All patients were from Japan and China, so applicability to Western populations was uncertain. Top T cell clone frequencies were highest in normal lung and appeared to decrease progressively from AAH through AIS, MIA and invasive adenocarcinoma. Clonality was highest in normal lung, while later-stage lesions appeared to show lower clonality but higher T cell density and diversity.

Between 2014 and 2017, the patients underwent resection in either Japan or China. Histologic diagnosis of each case was confirmed independently by two lung cancer pathologists on H&E slides. To enrich premalignant or tumor cells for nucleic acid extraction, macro-dissection was performed after pathologic assessment. The AllPrep DNA/RNA FFPE Kit was used to isolate DNA from FFPE tissue. The TCR comes from a person in their 70s with lung adenocarcinoma. Material for sequencing was FFPE minimally invasive lung adenocarcinoma tissue. The sample's cell subset or site label, in plain terms: micro-invasive lung adenocarcinoma (MIA).

Here is the DNA: TGTGCCAGCAGCATACAGGGGCAAGAGACCCAGTACTTC. This translates into CASSIQGQETQYF. The chain was built from TRBV7-2 and TRBJ2-5; 7 of the junction bases match TRBD1. There are 13 amino acids in the CDR3, from cysteine to phenylalanine inclusive. The kept DNA is CDR3 alone, 39 bases in frame from the first base. V is pruned by 5 bases and J by 2 bases, leaving 2 bases of the junction without a gene match. CDR1 and CDR2 (SGHTA, FQGNSA) derive from the germline V gene.